The 7 T cell receptor beta chains below were found in one sample sequenced in a study of T cell responses to AZD1222 COVID-19 vaccine. TCRdb's table, derived via immunoSEQ multiplex PCR, lists solely in-frame clones and lacks some. The sample consists of more than 75,000 clones, about nine tenths of them appearing once. The material sequenced was peripheral blood, taken 28 days after the second AZD1222 dose. These receptors came from an adult who received the AZD1222 COVID-19 vaccine.

This clone occurred once. The J gene is TRBJ2-5, the V gene TRBV5-1; TRBD2 matches 8 bases. Trimming at V came to 4 bases and at J to 2 bases, leaving 7 bases not matched to a gene. Germline loops: CDR1 SGHRS, CDR2 YFSETQ. The CDR3 covers 15 residues. The CDR3 DNA sequence: TGCGCCAGCAGCCGAGGGACTAGTTTACAAGAGACCCAGTACTTC. Its translation: CASSRGTSLQETQYF.

The rearrangement uses TRBV6-6 and TRBJ2-3; 8 bases map to TRBD2. Germline CDR1 and CDR2: MNHNY and SVGAGI (reference sequence). Unmatched junction bases numbered 9, after V lost 6 bases and J lost 1 base. This CDR3 is built from 16 residues. Here the CDR3 DNA reads TGTGCCAGCAGCCGCCGGACTAGCAGCGGCACAGATACGCAGTATTTT. It codes for CASSRRTSSGTDTQYF.

The V gene is TRBV11-1, the J gene TRBJ1-1; no definite D call. Germline CDR1 is SGHAT and CDR2 is FQDESV (reference sequence). The CDR3 is 11 residues long. V lost 5 bases and J 2 bases, leaving 3 bases between the germline ends. CDR3 in DNA: TGTGCCAGCAGCAAAAACACTGAAGCTTTCTTT. This sequence encodes CASSKNTEAFF.

This clone was observed a single time. The CDR3 is CASTPRAGQDNTGELFF. The CDR3 nucleotides are TGCGCCAGCACCCCCAGAGCAGGACAGGATAACACCGGGGAGCTGTTTTTT. V gene TRBV5-1 combines with J gene TRBJ2-2, with 7 bases matching TRBD1. Trimming at V came to 6 bases and at J to 2 bases, leaving 13 bases not matched to a gene. In germline, CDR1 is SGHRS, CDR2 YFSETQ. The CDR3 extends over 17 amino acids.

This sequence joins TRBV6-5 and TRBJ1-2, with 7 bases fitting TRBD1. The CDR3 extends over 15 amino acids. CDR1 MNHEY and CDR2 SVGAGI come from the germline V gene. The J segment lost 4 bases and the V segment lost 6 bases, leaving 11 bases of the junction unmatched. CDR3 in amino acids: CASSRGQVRTYGYTF. CDR3 DNA sequence: TGTGCCAGCAGCAGAGGACAGGTTAGGACCTATGGCTACACCTTC.

The chain recombines TRBV6-1 with TRBJ1-2; D is unresolved. Germline values: CDR1 MNHNS, CDR2 SASEGT. V was pared by 3 bases and J by 2 bases, with 13 bases between. The CDR3 runs 15 residues. CDR3: CASSDPRAANYGYTF. CDR3 in DNA: TGTGCCAGCAGTGACCCAAGGGCGGCCAACTATGGCTACACCTTC.

The V gene is TRBV19, the J gene TRBJ1-1; 7 nucleotides line up with TRBD1. The CDR3 sequence is 16 residues long. The J segment lost 1 base and the V segment lost 2 bases, leaving 7 bases of the junction unmatched. Germline loops: CDR1 LNHDA, CDR2 SQIVND (reference sequence). In DNA form, the CDR3 reads TGTGCCAGTAGTATACAACCGGGACAGTCGAACACTGAAGCTTTCTTT. Protein sequence: CASSIQPGQSNTEAFF.